This T cell receptor beta chain was found in a study of blood T cell repertoires in COVID-19. The V and J ends lost 0 bases and 2 bases, in that order; junction bases with no gene match: 2. CDR3 length equals 15 residues. Germline-derived CDR1 and CDR2 are SGHRS and YFSETQ. Data came from immunoSEQ multiplex PCR; TCRdb stores just in-frame clones and leaves some out. The sample has some 50,000 clones, 90% seen once. The rearrangement links TRBV5-1 to TRBJ2-5, with 9 bases that match TRBD2. Sequences were obtained from peripheral blood. The sequence was obtained from a middle-aged man with acute or convalescent COVID-19. In DNA, the CDR3 is TGCGCCAGCAGCTTGGGGCTAGCGGGGCAAGAGACCCAGTACTTC. Its translation is CASSLGLAGQETQYF. The full variable domain, its missing parts supplied by reference TRBV5-1 and TRBJ2-5, is KAGVTQTPRYLIKTRGQQVTLSCSPISGHRSVSWYQQTPGQGLQFLFEYFSETQRNKGNFPGRFSGRQFSNSRSEMNVSTLELGDSALYLCASSLGLAGQETQYFGPGTRLLVL.